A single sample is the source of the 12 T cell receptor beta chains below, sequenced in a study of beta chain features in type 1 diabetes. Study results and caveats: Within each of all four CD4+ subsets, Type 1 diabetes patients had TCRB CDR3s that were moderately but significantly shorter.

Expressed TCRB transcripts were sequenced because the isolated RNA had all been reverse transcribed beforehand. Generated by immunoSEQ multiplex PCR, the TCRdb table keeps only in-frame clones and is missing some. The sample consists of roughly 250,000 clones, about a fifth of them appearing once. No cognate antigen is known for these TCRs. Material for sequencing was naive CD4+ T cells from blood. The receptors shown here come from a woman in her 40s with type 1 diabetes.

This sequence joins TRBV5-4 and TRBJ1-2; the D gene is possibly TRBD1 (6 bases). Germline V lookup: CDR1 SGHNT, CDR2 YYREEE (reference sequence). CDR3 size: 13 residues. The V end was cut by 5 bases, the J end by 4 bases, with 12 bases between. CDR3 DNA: TGTGCCAGCAGTCTAGACAGGTCCTATGGCTACACCTTC. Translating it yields CASSLDRSYGYTF.

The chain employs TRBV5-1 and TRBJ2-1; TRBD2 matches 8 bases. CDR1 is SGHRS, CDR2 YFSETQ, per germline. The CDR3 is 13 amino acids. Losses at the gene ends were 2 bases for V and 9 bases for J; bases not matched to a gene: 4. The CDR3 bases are TGCGCCAGCAGCTTAACGGGAGGGCTTGAGCAGTTCTTC. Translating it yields CASSLTGGLEQFF.

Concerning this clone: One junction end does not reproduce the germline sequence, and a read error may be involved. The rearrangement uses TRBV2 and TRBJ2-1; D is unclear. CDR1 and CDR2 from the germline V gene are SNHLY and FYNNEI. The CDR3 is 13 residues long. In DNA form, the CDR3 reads TGTGCCAGCAGCGAAGCTCGGTCCAATGAGCAGTTCTTC. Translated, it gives CASSEARSNEQFF.

The DNA of the CDR3 is TGTGCCAGCAGTTCGGGACAAAATCTCGGCGAGCAGTACTTC. This codes for CASSSGQNLGEQYF. The chain recombines TRBV28 with TRBJ2-7, with D possibly TRBD1 on 6 matching bases. Trimming shortened V by 4 bases and J by 6 bases, and 16 bases separated the two germline ends. CDR3 length: 14 residues. Germline V gives CDR1 MDHEN, CDR2 SYDVKM.

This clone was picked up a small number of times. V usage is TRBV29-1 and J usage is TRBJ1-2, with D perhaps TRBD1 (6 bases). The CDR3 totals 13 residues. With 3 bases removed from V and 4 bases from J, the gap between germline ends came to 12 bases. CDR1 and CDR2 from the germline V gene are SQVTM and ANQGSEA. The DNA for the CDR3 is TGCAGCGTTGAGGGCAGGGGCAGCTATGGCTACACCTTC. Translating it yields CSVEGRGSYGYTF. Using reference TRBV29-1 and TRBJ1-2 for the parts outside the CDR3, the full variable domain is SAVISQKPSRDICQRGTSLTIQCQVDSQVTMMFWYRQQPGQSLTLIATANQGSEATYESGFVIDKFPISRPNLTFSTLTVSNMSPEDSSIYLCSVEGRGSYGYTFGSGTRLTVV.

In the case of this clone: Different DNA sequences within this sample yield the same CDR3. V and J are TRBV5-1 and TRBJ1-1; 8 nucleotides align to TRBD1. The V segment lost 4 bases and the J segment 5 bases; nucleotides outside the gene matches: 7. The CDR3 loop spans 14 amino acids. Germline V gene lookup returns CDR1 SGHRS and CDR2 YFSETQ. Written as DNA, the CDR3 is TGCGCCAGCAGCCTCGGACAGGGTGGGACTGAAGCTTTCTTT. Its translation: CASSLGQGGTEAFF.

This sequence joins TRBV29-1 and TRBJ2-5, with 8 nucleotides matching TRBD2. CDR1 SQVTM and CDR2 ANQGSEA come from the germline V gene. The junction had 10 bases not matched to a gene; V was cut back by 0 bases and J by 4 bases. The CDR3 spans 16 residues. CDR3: CSVEDRPAGVGETQYF. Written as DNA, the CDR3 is TGCAGCGTTGAAGATAGGCCAGCGGGAGTTGGAGAGACCCAGTACTTC.

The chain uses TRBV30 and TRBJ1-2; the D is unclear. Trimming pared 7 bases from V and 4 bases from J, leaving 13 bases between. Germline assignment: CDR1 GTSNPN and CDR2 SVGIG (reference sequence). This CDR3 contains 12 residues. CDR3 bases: TGTGCCTCCTCCCAGGACTCCTATGGCTACACCTTC. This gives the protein CASSQDSYGYTF.

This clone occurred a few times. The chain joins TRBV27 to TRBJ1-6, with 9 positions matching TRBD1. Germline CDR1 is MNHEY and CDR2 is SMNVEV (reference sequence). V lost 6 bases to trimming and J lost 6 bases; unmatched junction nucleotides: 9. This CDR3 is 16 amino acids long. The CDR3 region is CASRGLRDRVNSPLHF. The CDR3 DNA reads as TGTGCCAGCAGGGGATTACGGGACAGGGTTAATTCACCCCTCCACTTT.

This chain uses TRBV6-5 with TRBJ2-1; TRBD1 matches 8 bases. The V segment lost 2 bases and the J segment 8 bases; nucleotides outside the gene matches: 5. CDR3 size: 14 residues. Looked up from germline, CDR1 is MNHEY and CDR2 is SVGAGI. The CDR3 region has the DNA TGTGCCAGCAGTTACGACAGGGGTTGGCATGAGCAGTTCTTC. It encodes CASSYDRGWHEQFF.

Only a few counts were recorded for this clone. The CDR3 region has the DNA TGCAGCGGGGGGGGGACCTATGGCTACACCTTC. This codes for CSGGGTYGYTF. V gene TRBV29-1 combines with J gene TRBJ1-2, with D maybe TRBD1 (5 bases). Deletions cut 7 bases from V and 4 bases from J, with 10 bases between. This CDR3 is 11 amino acids long. CDR1 SQVTM and CDR2 ANQGSEA come from the germline V gene.

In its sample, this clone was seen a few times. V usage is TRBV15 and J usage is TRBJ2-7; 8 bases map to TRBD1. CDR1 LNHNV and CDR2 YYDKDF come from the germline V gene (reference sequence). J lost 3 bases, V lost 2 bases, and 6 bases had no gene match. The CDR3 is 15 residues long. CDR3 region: CATSRLDRDNYEQYF. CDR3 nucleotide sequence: TGTGCCACCAGCAGATTGGACAGGGATAACTACGAGCAGTACTTC.